The rows below give T cell receptor beta chains drawn from one sample of a study of T cells in Graves' hyperthyroidism and ophthalmopathy. TCRdb reprocessed the multiplex PCR reads via MiXCR and lists one record per CDR3 protein. The table records roughly 740,000 distinct CDR3 sequences, 16% of them present only once. Sequencing used blood. The receptors stem from a man between 18 and 29 years old with Graves' hyperthyroidism. The conserved cysteine and the conserved F or W are not part of the CDR3 here.

j_call: TRBJ1-1; v_call: TRBV7-3; cdr3_aa: ASSAGRNTEAF
j_call: TRBJ1-1; v_call: TRBV12-3/TRBV12-4; cdr3_aa: ASSSPMAKGLAEAF
j_call: TRBJ1-6; v_call: TRBV28; cdr3_aa: ASSPLTGFNSPLH
j_call: TRBJ2-1; v_call: TRBV3-1; cdr3_aa: ASSQDMGSRVRSSYNEQF
j_call: TRBJ2-1; v_call: TRBV10-3; cdr3_aa: AIHSGGNNEQF
j_call: TRBJ2-7; v_call: TRBV4-2; cdr3_aa: ASSNGLSGYEQY
j_call: TRBJ1-1; v_call: TRBV20-1; cdr3_aa: SAFVGVMNTEAF
j_call: TRBJ2-1; v_call: TRBV11-2; cdr3_aa: ASSWGQGSSGMAEQF
j_call: TRBJ2-5; v_call: TRBV3-1; cdr3_aa: ASSQRGAGETQY
j_call: TRBJ2-7; v_call: TRBV12-3/TRBV12-4; cdr3_aa: ASSDGQGRSYEQY
j_call: TRBJ1-5; v_call: TRBV14; cdr3_aa: ASSLTGQSPSNQPQH
j_call: TRBJ2-6; v_call: TRBV7-6; cdr3_aa: ASSSYTGSRANVLT
j_call: TRBJ2-1; v_call: TRBV9; cdr3_aa: ASSGQGGPSYNEQF
j_call: TRBJ2-3; v_call: TRBV3-1; cdr3_aa: ASSQEFAGVGADTQY
j_call: TRBJ2-5; v_call: TRBV20-1; cdr3_aa: SAGGQGPFWTQY
j_call: TRBJ2-3; v_call: TRBV7-2; cdr3_aa: ASSLARSSTDTQY
j_call: TRBJ2-7; v_call: TRBV18; cdr3_aa: ASSPYHGLAVSYEQY
j_call: TRBJ2-6; v_call: TRBV7-9; cdr3_aa: ASSFKGSGANVLT
j_call: TRBJ2-5; v_call: TRBV20-1; cdr3_aa: SASKGVPQETQY
j_call: TRBJ1-1; v_call: TRBV6-2/TRBV6-3; cdr3_aa: AISYGAETEAF
j_call: TRBJ2-7; v_call: TRBV18; cdr3_aa: ASSPRDYFYEQY
j_call: TRBJ1-4; v_call: TRBV15; cdr3_aa: ATSSIALGEEEKLF
j_call: TRBJ1-6; v_call: TRBV30; cdr3_aa: AWDISRYNSPLH
j_call: TRBJ2-2; v_call: TRBV19; cdr3_aa: ASASGRSGELF
j_call: TRBJ2-2; v_call: TRBV30; cdr3_aa: AWSTRGQKTGELF
j_call: TRBJ1-1; v_call: TRBV7-9; cdr3_aa: ASSLIGGKNTEAF
j_call: TRBJ2-7; v_call: TRBV6-2/TRBV6-3; cdr3_aa: ASTNRDRGIYEQY
j_call: TRBJ2-7; v_call: TRBV3-1; cdr3_aa: ASSQDRRASGEQY
j_call: TRBJ2-2; v_call: TRBV6-5; cdr3_aa: ASSYYMPSNTGELF
j_call: TRBJ2-1; v_call: TRBV27; cdr3_aa: ASSIPGQGVYNEQF
j_call: TRBJ2-1; v_call: TRBV11-2; cdr3_aa: ASSSPTSGSGKRPNEQF
j_call: TRBJ2-7; v_call: TRBV28; cdr3_aa: ASSFGLAGDGAYEQY
j_call: TRBJ2-7; v_call: TRBV7-3; cdr3_aa: ASSASGQGKREQY
j_call: TRBJ2-7; v_call: TRBV2; cdr3_aa: ASSQWEQY
j_call: TRBJ2-7; v_call: TRBV7-9; cdr3_aa: ASSPGTSSYEQY
j_call: TRBJ2-1; v_call: TRBV10-3; cdr3_aa: AISESTPQPYNEQF